This TCR beta chain was captured in a study of CD4 T cells in relation to SARS-CoV-2 and coronaviruses. Study context: After less than eleven days of antigen culture, PBMC TCR beta CDR3s were sequenced. The restricting HLA molecule for shared crossreactive spike epitopes was mapped.

Only one count was recorded for this clone. Its antigen is still unknown. CDR1 SNHLY and CDR2 FYNNEI come from the germline V gene. V shed 11 bases, J shed 0 bases, and the junction held 14 bases outside the gene matches. This CDR3 contains 19 residues. The unexposed donors gave CD4+ T cells in about 2010-2019, prior to COVID-19. CD4+ T cells were isolated from the cells after 10 days of culture. Cultures held about 2 million PBMCs per well with about 10 IU/ml IL-2. Half the medium was replaced with IL-2 medium on days 3 and 7. This table comes from immunoSEQ multiplex PCR, and its TCRdb copy is limited to in-frame clones, with some not included. The table records over 25,000 clones, 65% to 85% of them present only once.

The chain carries TRBV2 and TRBJ2-1, with 15 bases that match TRBD2. The sequencing input was CD4+ T cells from PBMCs, cultured in vitro. The sequence was collected from a human donor in good health. CDR3 sequence reads: CAVTGGGLAGGVSYNEQFF. CDR3 coding DNA: TGTGCCGTAACAGGTGGGGGACTAGCGGGAGGAGTCTCCTACAATGAGCAGTTCTTC.